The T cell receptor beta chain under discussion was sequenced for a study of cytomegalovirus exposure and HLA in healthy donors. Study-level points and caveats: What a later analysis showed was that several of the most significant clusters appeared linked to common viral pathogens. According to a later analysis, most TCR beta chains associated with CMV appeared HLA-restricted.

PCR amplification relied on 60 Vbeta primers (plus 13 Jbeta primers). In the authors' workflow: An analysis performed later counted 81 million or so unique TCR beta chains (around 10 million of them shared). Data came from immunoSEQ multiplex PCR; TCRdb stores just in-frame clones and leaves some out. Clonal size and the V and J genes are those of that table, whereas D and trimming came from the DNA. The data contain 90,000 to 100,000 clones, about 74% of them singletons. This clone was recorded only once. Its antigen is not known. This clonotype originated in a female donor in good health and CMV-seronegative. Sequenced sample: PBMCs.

The CDR3 protein is CASSLTGEFYGYTF. The CDR3 nucleotides are TGTGCCAGCAGTTTGACAGGGGAGTTCTATGGCTACACCTTC. V is TRBV27 and J is TRBJ1-2; 8 bases are shared with TRBD1. The CDR3 has 14 residues. J was trimmed by 4 bases and V by 3 bases; bases with no gene match: 4. Germline values: CDR1 MNHEY, CDR2 SMNVEV (reference sequence).